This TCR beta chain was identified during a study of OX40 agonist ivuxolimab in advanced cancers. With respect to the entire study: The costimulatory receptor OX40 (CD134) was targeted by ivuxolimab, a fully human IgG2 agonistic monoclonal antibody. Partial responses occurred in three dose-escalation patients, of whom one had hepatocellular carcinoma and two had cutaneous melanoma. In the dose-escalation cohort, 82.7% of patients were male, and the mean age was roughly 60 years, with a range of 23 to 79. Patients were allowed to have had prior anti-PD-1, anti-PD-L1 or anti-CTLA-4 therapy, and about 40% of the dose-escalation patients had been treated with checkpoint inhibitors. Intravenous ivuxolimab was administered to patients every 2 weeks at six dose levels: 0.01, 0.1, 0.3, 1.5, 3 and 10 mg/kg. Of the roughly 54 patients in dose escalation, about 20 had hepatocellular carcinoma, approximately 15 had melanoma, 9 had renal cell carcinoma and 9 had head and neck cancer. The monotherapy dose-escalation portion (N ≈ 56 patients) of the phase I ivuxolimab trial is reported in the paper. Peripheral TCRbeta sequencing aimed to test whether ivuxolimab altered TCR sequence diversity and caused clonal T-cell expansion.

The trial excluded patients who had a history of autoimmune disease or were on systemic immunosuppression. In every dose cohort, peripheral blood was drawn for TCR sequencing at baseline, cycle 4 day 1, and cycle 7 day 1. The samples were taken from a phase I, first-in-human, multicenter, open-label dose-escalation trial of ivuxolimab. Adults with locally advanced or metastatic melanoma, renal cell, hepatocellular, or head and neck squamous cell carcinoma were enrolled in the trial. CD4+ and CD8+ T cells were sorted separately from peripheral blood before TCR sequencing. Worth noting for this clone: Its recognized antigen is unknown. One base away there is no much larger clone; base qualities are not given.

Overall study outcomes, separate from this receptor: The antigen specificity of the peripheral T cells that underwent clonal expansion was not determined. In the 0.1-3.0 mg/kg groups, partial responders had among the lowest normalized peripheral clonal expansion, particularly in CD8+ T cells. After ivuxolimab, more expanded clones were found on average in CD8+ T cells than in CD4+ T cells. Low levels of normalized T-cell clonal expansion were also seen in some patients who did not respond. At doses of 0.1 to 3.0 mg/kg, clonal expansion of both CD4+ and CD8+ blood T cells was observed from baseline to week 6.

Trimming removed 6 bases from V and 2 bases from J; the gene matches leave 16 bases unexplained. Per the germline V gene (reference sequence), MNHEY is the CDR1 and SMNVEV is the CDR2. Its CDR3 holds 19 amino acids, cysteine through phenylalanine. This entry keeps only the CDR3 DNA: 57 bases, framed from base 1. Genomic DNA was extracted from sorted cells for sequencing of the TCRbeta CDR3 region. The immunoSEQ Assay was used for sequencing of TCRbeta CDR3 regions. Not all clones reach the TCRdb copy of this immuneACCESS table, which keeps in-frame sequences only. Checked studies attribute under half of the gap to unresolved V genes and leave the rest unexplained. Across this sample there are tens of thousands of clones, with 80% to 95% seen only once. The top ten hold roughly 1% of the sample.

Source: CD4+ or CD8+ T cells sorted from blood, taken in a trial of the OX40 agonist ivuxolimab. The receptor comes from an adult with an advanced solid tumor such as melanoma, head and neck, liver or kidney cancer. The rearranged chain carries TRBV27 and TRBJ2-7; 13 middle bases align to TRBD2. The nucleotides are TGTGCCAGCAGCTACCTACCCGGGACTAGCGGGACCCCAACCTACGAGCAGTACTTC. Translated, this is CASSYLPGTSGTPTYEQYF.